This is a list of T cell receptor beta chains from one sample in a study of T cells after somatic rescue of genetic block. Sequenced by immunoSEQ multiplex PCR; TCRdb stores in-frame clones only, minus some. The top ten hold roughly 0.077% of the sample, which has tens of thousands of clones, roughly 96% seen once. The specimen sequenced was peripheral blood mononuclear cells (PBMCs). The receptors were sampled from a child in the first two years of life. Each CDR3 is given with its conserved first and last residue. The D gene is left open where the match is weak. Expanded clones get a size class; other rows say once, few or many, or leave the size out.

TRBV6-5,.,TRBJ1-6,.,TGTGCCAGCACTGACGGATATAATTCACCCCTCCACTTT,CASTDGYNSPLHF
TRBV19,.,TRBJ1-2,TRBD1,TGTGCCAGTAGGAAAGGGACAGGGTATGGCTACACCTTC,CASRKGTGYGYTF
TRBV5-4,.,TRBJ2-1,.,TGTGCCAGCAGCGTCCGGGACTGGTACTACAATGAGCAGTTCTTC,CASSVRDWYYNEQFF
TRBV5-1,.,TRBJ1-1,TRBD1,TGCGCCAGCAGCTTGGGGACAGGGGACATGAACACTGAAGCTTTCTTT,CASSLGTGDMNTEAFF
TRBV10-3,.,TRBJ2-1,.,TGTGCCATCAGTGGGGGGGAATACAATGAGCAGTTCTTC,CAISGGEYNEQFF
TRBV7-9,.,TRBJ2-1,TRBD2,TGTGCCAGCAGCATTAGCGGGAGGGCCGGTGAGCAGTTCTTC,CASSISGRAGEQFF
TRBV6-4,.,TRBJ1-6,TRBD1,TGTGCCAGCAGTCTCGGGACAGCTTATTCACCCCTCCACTTT,CASSLGTAYSPLHF
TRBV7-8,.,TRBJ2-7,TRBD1,TGTGCCAGCAGCTCGTTAGGGACAGGGTGGGCCTACGAGCAGTACTTC,CASSSLGTGWAYEQYF
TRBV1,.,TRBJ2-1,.,TGCACCAGCAGCCAAGGTCCGATCAGAGGCAGCGGGAGACCCTCCTACAATGAGCAGTTCTTC,CTSSQGPIRGSGRPSYNEQFF
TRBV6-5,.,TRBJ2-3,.,TGTGCCAGCAGTTACAGGAGGGGAGAAGATACGCAGTATTTT,CASSYRRGEDTQYF
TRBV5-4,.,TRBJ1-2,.,TGTGCCAGCAGCCGACAGGTTAAGTATGGCTACACCTTC,CASSRQVKYGYTF
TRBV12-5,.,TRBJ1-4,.,TGTGCTAGTGGTTTGGTACGGGACAATAATGAAAAACTGTTTTTT,CASGLVRDNNEKLFF
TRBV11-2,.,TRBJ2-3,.,TGTGCCAGCAGCTTAGATGGGAGTGTGGCAGATACGCAGTATTTT,CASSLDGSVADTQYF
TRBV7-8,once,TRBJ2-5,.,TGTGCCAGCAGACACGAACCGGGGCCAGAGACCCAGTACTTC,CASRHEPGPETQYF
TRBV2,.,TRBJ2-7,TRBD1,TGTGCCAGCATTTGGACAGGGGACAACGAGCAGTACTTC,CASIWTGDNEQYF
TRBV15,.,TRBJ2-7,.,TGTGCCACCAGCGGAGGGGACAGCTCCTACGAGCAGTACTTC,CATSGGDSSYEQYF
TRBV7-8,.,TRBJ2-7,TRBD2,TGTGCCAGCAGCTTAGTCGTTGGACTAGCGGTCTACGAGCAGTACTTC,CASSLVVGLAVYEQYF
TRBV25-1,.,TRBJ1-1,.,TGTGCCAGCAGTGATCGGGGGGTTGAAGCTTTCTTT,CASSDRGVEAFF
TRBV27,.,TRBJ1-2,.,TGTGCCAGCAGTTTACCAGGGGGCTACACCTTC,CASSLPGGYTF
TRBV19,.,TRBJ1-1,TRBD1,TGTGCCGGTAGTGACAGGGGAATGAACACTGAAGCTTTCTTT,CAGSDRGMNTEAFF
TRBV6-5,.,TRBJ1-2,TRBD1,TGTGCCAGCAGTTCCATAGACAGGGTAGGCTACACCTTC,CASSSIDRVGYTF
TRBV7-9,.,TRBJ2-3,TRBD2,TGTGCCAGCAGCTCTAGCGGGAGCACAGATACGCAGTATTTT,CASSSSGSTDTQYF
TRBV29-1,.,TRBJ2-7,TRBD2,TGCAGCGTTGAAACGCTAGCGGGATACGAGCAGTACTTC,CSVETLAGYEQYF
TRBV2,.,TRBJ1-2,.,TGTGCCAGCAGCGACCCCAGGGGAAATGGCTACACCTTC,CASSDPRGNGYTF
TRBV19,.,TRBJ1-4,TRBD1,TGTGCCAGTAGTAAGGACAGGGAACTGTTTTTT,CASSKDRELFF
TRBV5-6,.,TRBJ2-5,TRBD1,TGTGCCAGCAGCCGGGACAGGGAAGAGACCCAGTACTTC,CASSRDREETQYF
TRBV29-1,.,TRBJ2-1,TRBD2,TGCAGCGTTTTCGAAAGGACGATATCTAGCGGAACTTTTTACAATGAGCAGTTCTTC,CSVFERTISSGTFYNEQFF
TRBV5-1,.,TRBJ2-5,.,TGCGCCAGCAAAACTACCCCCGACCAAGAGACCCAGTACTTC,CASKTTPDQETQYF
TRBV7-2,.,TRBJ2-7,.,TGTGCCAGCAGCTTAAGTCGAGGACCCTACGAGCAGTACTTC,CASSLSRGPYEQYF
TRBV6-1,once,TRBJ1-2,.,TGTGCCAGCAGTCAGCATGGGGAAAGAGACTATGGCTACACCTTC,CASSQHGERDYGYTF
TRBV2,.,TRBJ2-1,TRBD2,TGTGCCAGTCTTGACCCCGGGACTAGCAACTACAATGAGCAGTTCTTC,CASLDPGTSNYNEQFF
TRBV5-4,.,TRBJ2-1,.,TGTGCCAGCAGCACGGGGGATAATGAGCAGTTCTTC,CASSTGDNEQFF
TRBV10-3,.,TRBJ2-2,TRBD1,TGTGCCATCAGGGACGCGGGACAGGGTAAAACCGGGGAGCTGTTTTTT,CAIRDAGQGKTGELFF
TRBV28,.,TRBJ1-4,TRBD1,TGTGCCAGCAGTTCGGACAGGGGGCCTGAAAAACTGTTTTTT,CASSSDRGPEKLFF
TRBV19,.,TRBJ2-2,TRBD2,TGTGCCAGTAGCGGACTAGCGGGAGGTAACGGGGAGCTGTTTTTT,CASSGLAGGNGELFF
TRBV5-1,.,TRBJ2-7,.,TGCGCCAGCAGCTTGCTGGGGCCCTACGAGCAGTACTTC,CASSLLGPYEQYF
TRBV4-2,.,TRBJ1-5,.,TGTGCCAGCAGCCAGCCGGAGAGCGGCAATCAGCCCCAGCATTTT,CASSQPESGNQPQHF
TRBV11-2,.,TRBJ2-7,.,TGTGCCAGCAGCTTAGACGGAATAGAGCAGTACTTC,CASSLDGIEQYF
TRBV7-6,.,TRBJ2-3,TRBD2,TGTGCCAGCAGCTTAGGTCTAGCGGGCCAGGGCACAGATACGCAGTATTTT,CASSLGLAGQGTDTQYF
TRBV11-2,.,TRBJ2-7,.,TGTGCCAGCAGCTTAGTAGCGAGGTCCTCCTACGAGCAGTACTTC,CASSLVARSSYEQYF
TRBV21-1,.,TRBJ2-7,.,TGTGCCAGCAGCAAAGCTAGCTCCTACGAGCAGTACTTC,CASSKASSYEQYF
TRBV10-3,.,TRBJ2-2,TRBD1,TGTGCCATCAACAACAACGGACAGGGGCGAACCGGGGAGCTGTTTTTT,CAINNNGQGRTGELFF
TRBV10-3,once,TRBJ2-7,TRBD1,TGTGCCATCAGTGAGCCGGGACAGGGGGACGAGCAGTACTTC,CAISEPGQGDEQYF
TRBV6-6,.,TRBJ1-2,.,TGTGCCAGCTGGCGAGATGGCTACACCTTC,CASWRDGYTF
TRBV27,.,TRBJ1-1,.,TGTGCCAGCAGTTTACAAAACACTGAAGCTTTCTTT,CASSLQNTEAFF
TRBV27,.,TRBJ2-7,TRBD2,TGTGCCAGCAGTTTGTCCCCGGGACTAGGATACGAGCAGTACTTC,CASSLSPGLGYEQYF
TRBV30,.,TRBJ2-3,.,TGTGCCTGGAGTAGGGGAACAGATACGCAGTATTTT,CAWSRGTDTQYF
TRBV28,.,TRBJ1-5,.,TGTGCCAGCAGTTTTGGGGGCCAGCCCCAGCATTTT,CASSFGGQPQHF
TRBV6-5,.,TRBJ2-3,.,TGTGCCAGCAGTTACTCGGGCGCCTACACAGATACGCAGTATTTT,CASSYSGAYTDTQYF
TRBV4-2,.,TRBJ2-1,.,TGTGCCAGCAGCCAAGATCTAACACCCGCCTCCTACAATGAGCAGTTCTTC,CASSQDLTPASYNEQFF
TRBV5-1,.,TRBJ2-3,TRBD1,TGCGCCAGCAGCTTGTTTTCCGGGACAGGACGCACAGATACGCAGTATTTT,CASSLFSGTGRTDTQYF
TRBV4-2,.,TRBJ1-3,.,TGTGCCAGCAGCCAAGATAGCCGGCTTAGCTCTGGAAACACCATATATTTT,CASSQDSRLSSGNTIYF
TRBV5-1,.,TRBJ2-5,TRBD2,TGCGCCAGCAGCTTGGCCGGGAGGGAGACCCAGTACTTC,CASSLAGRETQYF
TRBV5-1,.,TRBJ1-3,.,TGCGCCAGCAGCTTGGTATCCAGGGGCTCTGGAAACACCATATATTTT,CASSLVSRGSGNTIYF
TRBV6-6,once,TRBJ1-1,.,TGTGCCAGCAGTTACTTACAGAACACTGAAGCTTTCTTT,CASSYLQNTEAFF